Shown below are 26 T cell receptor beta chains from a single sample sequenced in a study of shared clonotypes between healthy human individuals. Clones were sequenced by immunoSEQ multiplex PCR, and TCRdb holds only the in-frame ones, with some missing. Of around 500,000 clones detected, 78% appear once; the ten largest clones hold around 11%. Sample: PBMCs. The source of these receptors is a woman aged 40 to 55 in good health. Some clones in this sample may be carry-over from other donors' samples.

The chain carries TRBV9 and TRBJ2-7; 9 bases are a match to TRBD2. Germline V gene data show CDR1 as SGDLS and CDR2 as YYNGEE. The CDR3 consists of 15 residues. With V trimmed by 1 base and J by 3 bases, 5 bases remained unmatched. The CDR3 region has the DNA TGTGCCAGCAGCGTACTAGCGGGAAATCTCTACGAGCAGTACTTC. Its translation: CASSVLAGNLYEQYF. The whole variable domain, remainder taken from reference TRBV9 and TRBJ2-7, is DSGVTQTPKHLITATGQRVTLRCSPRSGDLSVYWYQQSLDQGLQFLIQYYNGEERAKGNILERFSAQQFPDLHSELNLSSLELGDSALYFCASSVLAGNLYEQYFGPGTRLTVT.

V and J are TRBV15 and TRBJ1-4; D is unclear. CDR3 length: 16 residues. CDR1 and CDR2 from the germline V gene are LNHNV and YYDKDF (reference sequence). The V end lost 0 bases, the J end lost 7 bases, and 15 bases lay between the germline ends. CDR3 coding DNA: TGTGCCACCAGCAGAGAACTGGTACGGCGGGGTGAAAAACTGTTTTTT. Its protein is CATSRELVRRGEKLFF.

To note about this clone: A far larger clone is only one base removed, so a read error is likely. The chain is built from TRBV28 and TRBJ1-1, with D tentatively TRBD1 (5 bases). Trimming shortened V by 4 bases and J by 4 bases, and 25 bases separated the two germline ends. The CDR3 runs 18 residues. Germline assignment: CDR1 MDHEN and CDR2 SYDVKM. The CDR3: CASSSPTSTRGAVTEAFF. Here the CDR3 DNA reads TGTGCCAGCAGTTCACCTACCTCCACTAGGGGCGCGGTCACTGAAGCTTTCTTT.

V and J are TRBV27 and TRBJ2-7; D may match TRBD1 or TRBD2 (5 bases each). This CDR3 is built from 17 residues. V gave up 0 bases and J gave up 1 base, with 16 bases separating them. Germline V gives CDR1 MNHEY, CDR2 SMNVEV (reference sequence). In DNA form, the CDR3 reads TGTGCCAGCAGTTTATCGGGACGTCAAGGGGAGTCCTACGAGCAGTACTTC. Protein product: CASSLSGRQGESYEQYF.

The rearrangement links TRBV28 to TRBJ2-7; D gene uncertain. Germline V gene sequence: CDR1 MDHEN, CDR2 SYDVKM. With 6 bases removed from V and 6 bases from J, the gap between germline ends came to 18 bases. The CDR3 runs 14 residues. CDR3 in amino acids: CASRALASRVEQYF. The CDR3 DNA reads as TGTGCCAGCAGAGCCTTGGCGAGTCGGGTCGAGCAGTACTTC.

This clone has just one count. This rearrangement joins TRBV30 to TRBJ2-3; possible D gene TRBD2, 5 bases. Germline V CDR1 and CDR2: GTSNPN, SVGIG (reference sequence). V gave up 5 bases and J gave up 0 bases, with 12 bases separating them. The length of the CDR3 is 14 residues. The CDR3 nucleotides are TGTGCCTGGGCCGGGAACCCTAGCACAGATACGCAGTATTTT. Protein product: CAWAGNPSTDTQYF.

V usage is TRBV5-1 and J usage is TRBJ1-3; 10 bases are a match to TRBD1. V gave up 0 bases and J gave up 8 bases; unmatched junction bases: 2. Germline values: CDR1 SGHRS, CDR2 YFSETQ. CDR3 length: 14 amino acids. The CDR3 sequence is CASSLGDRGHTIYF. The CDR3 DNA reads as TGCGCCAGCAGCTTGGGGGACAGGGGTCACACCATATATTTT.

This chain links TRBV19 with TRBJ2-7, with 12 bases matching TRBD2. The CDR3 has 14 residues. The germline CDR1 and CDR2 sequences are LNHDA and SQIVND (reference sequence). The ends lost 5 bases at V and 2 bases at J; junction bases unmatched: 1. The CDR3 is CASSRTSGAYEQYF. CDR3 DNA: TGTGCCAGTAGTCGGACTAGCGGGGCCTACGAGCAGTACTTC.

This chain uses TRBV5-1 with TRBJ1-2; D gene uncertain. V gave up 4 bases and J gave up 3 bases, with 16 bases separating them. This CDR3 contains 15 residues. The germline V gene encodes CDR1 SGHRS and CDR2 YFSETQ. CDR3 loop: CASSLKGGEYYGYTF. In DNA, the CDR3 is TGCGCCAGCAGCCTCAAGGGCGGGGAATACTATGGCTACACCTTC.

V usage is TRBV5-4 and J usage is TRBJ2-2; D uncertain. V was cut by 0 bases and J by 4 bases, with 10 bases left in between. Germline values: CDR1 SGHNT, CDR2 YYREEE (reference sequence). This CDR3 is built from 15 residues. The DNA for the CDR3 is TGTGCCAGCAGCTTGGGGACGCTTCGCACCGGGGAGCTGTTTTTT. It yields the protein CASSLGTLRTGELFF.

This chain connects TRBV18 to TRBJ2-5, with 7 bases matching TRBD1. The DNA end is a closer match to TRBJ2-7, so the J assignment may be wrong. The germline V gene has CDR1 KGHSH and CDR2 LQKENI. This CDR3 is 14 amino acids long. The CDR3 is CASSPTGNSGEQYF. For the CDR3, the DNA is TGTGCCAGCTCACCGACAGGGAATTCGGGCGAGCAGTACTTC.

The genes are TRBV30 and TRBJ1-1, with D tentatively TRBD1 (6 bases). Looked up from germline, CDR1 is GTSNPN and CDR2 is SVGIG (reference sequence). V lost 3 bases and J 1 base, leaving 9 bases between the germline ends. The length of the CDR3 is 13 residues. Here the CDR3 DNA reads TGTGCCTGGAGGGTGGGACAGAACACTGAAGCTTTCTTT. It yields the protein CAWRVGQNTEAFF.

The chain is built from TRBV27 and TRBJ2-1; TRBD1 is a possible D gene (6 bases). Trimming took 5 bases from V and 7 from J, leaving 15 bases between them. Per germline, CDR1 MNHEY and CDR2 SMNVEV (reference sequence). This CDR3 region has 14 residues. In nucleotides, the CDR3 is TGTGCCAGCAGTCCCCCCGAACAGGGTAATGAGCAGTTCTTC. It is translated as CASSPPEQGNEQFF.

This clone was seen at least ten times. Distinct nucleotide sequences in the sample also encode this CDR3. The chain carries TRBV5-1 and TRBJ2-1; 9 bases align to TRBD1. Germline V gene lookup returns CDR1 SGHRS and CDR2 YFSETQ. Trimming removed 4 bases from V and 4 bases from J; junction bases left unmatched: 3. The CDR3 length is 14 residues. The CDR3 DNA reads TGCGCCAGCAGCCCGGGACAGGGTTACAATGAGCAGTTCTTC. This sequence encodes CASSPGQGYNEQFF.

The genes are TRBV13 and TRBJ1-1; 10 bases are shared with TRBD1. This CDR3 region has 16 residues. Unmatched junction bases numbered 7, after V lost 5 bases and J lost 1 base. Germline CDR1 and CDR2: PRHDT and FYEKMQ (reference sequence). CDR3 residues: CASSPGQGVGNTEAFF. CDR3 in DNA: TGTGCCAGCAGCCCCGGACAGGGGGTGGGGAACACTGAAGCTTTCTTT.

The rearrangement joins TRBV7-6 to TRBJ1-3, with a tentative D call TRBD1 (6 bases). The CDR3 loop spans 16 amino acids. V was trimmed by 1 base and J by 4 bases, leaving 14 bases between them. CDR1 is SGHVS and CDR2 is FNYEAQ in the germline V gene. CDR3 DNA sequence: TGTGCCAGCAGCTTAGTGGGGGGCGCAGTGGGAAACACCATATATTTT. Its translation is CASSLVGGAVGNTIYF.

This chain connects TRBV5-1 to TRBJ1-2; tentatively, D is TRBD1 (5 bases). Germline loops: CDR1 SGHRS, CDR2 YFSETQ. The V and J ends lost 3 bases and 0 bases respectively, with 9 bases between them. CDR3 length: 14 residues. CDR3 coding DNA: TGCGCCAGCAGCTCGGGGCAGCCTAACTATGGCTACACCTTC. Its translation: CASSSGQPNYGYTF.

In DNA form, the CDR3 reads TGTGCCAGCAGCCAGGACAGGGGCTCCTACGAGCAGTACTTC. It translates to CASSQDRGSYEQYF. The V gene is TRBV11-2, the J gene TRBJ2-7; 9 bases line up with TRBD1. The trim removed 5 bases at V and 0 bases at J, leaving 2 bases unmatched. Germline loops: CDR1 SGHAT, CDR2 FQNNGV. This CDR3 contains 14 residues. Complete variable domain (other parts from reference TRBV11-2 and TRBJ2-7): EAGVAQSPRYKIIEKRQSVAFWCNPISGHATLYWYQQILGQGPKLLIQFQNNGVVDDSQLPKDRFSAERLKGVDSTLKIQPAKLEDSAVYLCASSQDRGSYEQYFGPGTRLTVT.

V gene TRBV6-4 combines with J gene TRBJ2-1, with D possibly being TRBD1 or TRBD2 (6 bases each). V dropped 0 bases and J dropped 2 bases, with 8 bases sitting between them. CDR3 length: 15 amino acids. Germline assignment: CDR1 MRHNA and CDR2 SNTAGT. The CDR3 sequence is CASSDSGGPYNEQFF. The CDR3 DNA follows: TGTGCCAGCAGTGACTCGGGGGGCCCCTACAATGAGCAGTTCTTC.

V usage is TRBV9 and J usage is TRBJ2-7, with TRBD2 identical over 14 bases. The CDR3 contains 18 residues. Germline CDR1 and CDR2: SGDLS and YYNGEE. V lost 3 bases to trimming and J lost 2 bases; unmatched junction nucleotides: 10. This CDR3 reads CASSGGGLAGAQPYEQYF. The CDR3 DNA reads as TGTGCCAGCAGCGGGGGGGGACTAGCGGGAGCCCAACCCTACGAGCAGTACTTC.

This rearrangement joins TRBV30 to TRBJ1-1, with TRBD1 as a possible D gene (6 bases). V shed 0 bases and J shed 1 base, with 9 bases lying between them. CDR1 and CDR2 (germline): GTSNPN, SVGIG (reference sequence). This CDR3 contains 14 residues. In DNA form, the CDR3 reads TGTGCCTGGAGTGTACGGGGGGCGAACACTGAAGCTTTCTTT. Protein: CAWSVRGANTEAFF. Using reference TRBV30 and TRBJ1-1 for the parts outside the CDR3, the full variable domain is SQTIHQWPATLVQPVGSPLSLECTVEGTSNPNLYWYRQAAGRGLQLLFYSVGIGQISSEVPQNLSASRPQDRQFILSSKKLLLSDSGFYLCAWSVRGANTEAFFGQGTRLTVV.

This chain uses TRBV6-1 with TRBJ2-7; D not certain. Germline V gene data show CDR1 as MNHNS and CDR2 as SASEGT. Trimming shortened V by 4 bases and J by 0 bases, and 7 bases separated the two germline ends. The length of the CDR3 is 13 residues. CDR3: CASSGTDSYEQYF. The CDR3 DNA reads as TGTGCCAGCAGTGGGACGGACTCCTACGAGCAGTACTTC.

This clone was recorded a few times. The V and J genes are TRBV7-3 and TRBJ1-5; perhaps TRBD1 as D (5 bases). This CDR3 comprises 15 residues. Germline V gives CDR1 SGHTA, CDR2 FQGTGA. V lost 5 bases and J lost 5, with 16 bases in between. CDR3 nucleotide sequence: TGTGCCAGCAGCCCCCGGGGGGGTTTTGATCAGCCCCAGCATTTT. Amino acids: CASSPRGGFDQPQHF.

The chain uses TRBV11-2 and TRBJ2-5, with D uncertain. Germline V CDR1 and CDR2: SGHAT, FQNNGV. This CDR3 contains 15 residues. Trimming stripped 4 bases from V and 5 bases from J, with 17 bases between. The CDR3 DNA sequence: TGTGCCAGCAGCTCTGAGCCGGCGGTCGGGGAGACCCAGTACTTC. It specifies CASSSEPAVGETQYF.

The chain is built from TRBV12-2 and TRBJ2-2; the table's D call TRBD2 went unverified against the DNA. TRBV12-2 constitutes a pseudogene. This CDR3 comprises 15 residues. CDR3 DNA: TGTGCAAGTCGCTTAGCCCTGAGATACACCGGGGAGCTGTTTTTT. Translating gives CASRLALRYTGELFF.

This clone was counted at least ten times. J is TRBJ2-5 and V is TRBV18, with 9 positions matching TRBD2. From germline, CDR1 is KGHSH and CDR2 LQKENI. CDR3 size: 15 residues. V gave up 3 bases and J gave up 5 bases; unmatched junction bases: 7. CDR3 coding DNA: TGTGCCAGCTCACCTCTAGGGACTAGCAGGGAGACCCAGTACTTC. Protein product: CASSPLGTSRETQYF.